One sample yielded the 8 T cell receptor beta chains listed below, sequenced in a study of T cell repertoires in cytomegalovirus infection (dated by TCRdb to the late 2010s). Reads for this sample came from an Illumina HiSeq 1500. TCRdb handled the public reads itself, with Q25 trimming in fastp and clone calling in MiXCR, and kept productive beta chains. When rows share a CDR3 protein, they turn into one entry using the most common DNA and genes. This sample gives 630,000 or so distinct CDR3 sequences in total; 20% to 25% of them show up just once. Approximately 8.2% of the sample lies in the top ten. Sequencing was done on a sample of CD8+ T cells from PBMCs. The receptors were sampled from a human donor in good health (CMV status not recorded). Some clones in this sample may be carry-over from other donors' samples.

A few counts support this clonotype. For the CDR3, the DNA is TGCGCCAGCAGCCGAGTAGCCGGGACGGATTATCAGCCCCAGCATTTT. Translation: CASSRVAGTDYQPQHF. The chain combines TRBV4-1 with TRBJ1-5, with D possibly being TRBD1 (5 bases). Germline CDR1 is MGHRA and CDR2 is YSYEKL. V lost 4 bases, J lost 5 bases, and 18 bases lay in between. The CDR3 sequence is 16 residues long.

V usage is TRBV28 and J usage is TRBJ2-5; tentative D call: TRBD2 (5 bases). Germline V gene sequence: CDR1 MDHEN, CDR2 SYDVKM. The length of the CDR3 is 16 residues. V lost 7 bases, J lost 3 bases, and 21 bases lay in between. As DNA, the CDR3 is TGTGCCAGCACCAACCTCGGGGTGGAGAGCAAAGAGACCCAGTACTTC. Translating it yields CASTNLGVESKETQYF. Full variable domain (outside the CDR3, taken from reference TRBV28 and TRBJ2-5): DVKVTQSSRYLVKRTGEKVFLECVQDMDHENMFWYRQDPGLGLRLIYFSYDVKMKEKGDIPEGYSVSREKKERFSLILESASTNQTSMYLCASTNLGVESKETQYFGPGTRLLVL.

For this clonotype: A read error may produce the germline difference seen at one junction end. CDR3 coding DNA: TGTGTCAGCAGCCCACGACAGACATACAATGAGCAGTTCTTC. This gives the protein CVSSPRQTYNEQFF. This sequence joins TRBV7-9 and TRBJ2-1; possible D gene TRBD1, 5 bases. Germline loops: CDR1 SEHNR, CDR2 FQNEAQ (reference sequence). The CDR3 runs 14 residues.

In its sample, this clonotype was seen once. The rearrangement joins TRBV11-2 to TRBJ2-7; the D gene could be TRBD1 or TRBD2 (6 bases each). This CDR3 region has 15 residues. Looked up from germline, CDR1 is SGHAT and CDR2 is FQNNGV. The germline V and J ends were trimmed by 8 bases and 4 bases, with 21 bases remaining between them. CDR3 nucleotide sequence: TGTGCCAGCTGGCTGGAGGGGGGCAGTAATTACGAGCAGTACTTC. Translated, it gives CASWLEGGSNYEQYF.

This clonotype has a count of ten or more. V usage is TRBV24-1 and J usage is TRBJ2-2; the D gene could be TRBD1 or TRBD2 (5 bases each). Germline V gene sequence: CDR1 KGHDR, CDR2 SFDVKD. Trimming removed 4 bases at V and 1 base at J, with 9 bases between. The CDR3 spans 15 residues. Here the CDR3 DNA reads TGTGCCACCAGTGAAGGGGACCTGAACACCGGGGAGCTGTTTTTT. This encodes CATSEGDLNTGELFF.

Only a few counts were recorded for this clonotype. This sequence joins TRBV6-2 or TRBV6-3 and TRBJ1-5; a possible D gene is TRBD1 (6 bases). Germline CDR1 and CDR2: MNHEY and SVGEGT. V lost 6 bases and J lost 4, with 13 bases in between. The CDR3 spans 14 residues. CDR3 sequence reads: CASRNGQLNQPQHF. CDR3 nucleotide sequence: TGTGCCAGCAGAAACGGACAGCTTAATCAGCCCCAGCATTTT.

This clonotype came up a few times. The chain links TRBV6-1 to TRBJ1-5, with D unresolved. Trimming removed 4 bases at V and 5 bases at J, with 9 bases between. CDR1 and CDR2 (germline): MNHNS, SASEGT. This CDR3 is built from 13 residues. The CDR3 bases are TGTGCCAGCAGTGTCTGGCAGTATCAGCCCCAGCATTTT. Protein sequence: CASSVWQYQPQHF.

This clonotype was detected ten times or more. The chain joins TRBV7-6 to TRBJ2-7; 8 bases agree with TRBD1. The V segment lost 6 bases and the J segment 5 bases; nucleotides outside the gene matches: 15. Germline loops: CDR1 SGHVS, CDR2 FNYEAQ. The CDR3 length is 16 residues. The CDR3 here is CASSLNPPDRDHEQYF. The DNA for the CDR3 is TGTGCCAGCAGTCTTAACCCCCCGGACAGGGATCACGAGCAGTACTTC.